This T cell receptor beta chain was identified in a study of T cell responses to AZD1222 COVID-19 vaccine. TCRdb's copy holds only in-frame clones and misses some; the assay was immunoSEQ multiplex PCR. The sample contains 56,000 or so clones, 70% to 90% of which appear only once. Broader study findings: It was only after the peak T cell response that any repertoires were sampled. The donors showed a predominance of white British ancestry and of females, with possible underestimation of clonal diversity.

Germline loops: CDR1 SGHDT, CDR2 YYEEEE. The CDR3 covers 14 residues. The V end was cut by 3 bases, the J end by 1 base, with 11 bases between. Worth noting for this clone: Antigen unknown.

The source is an adult in good health. This rearrangement joins TRBV5-6 to TRBJ2-7, with D perhaps matching TRBD2 (6 bases). Sequences were derived from peripheral blood, sampled on day 0 of AZD1222 vaccination. CDR3 sequence: CASSYYGSSYEQYF. Written as DNA, the CDR3 is TGTGCCAGCAGCTACTACGGGAGTTCCTACGAGCAGTACTTC.